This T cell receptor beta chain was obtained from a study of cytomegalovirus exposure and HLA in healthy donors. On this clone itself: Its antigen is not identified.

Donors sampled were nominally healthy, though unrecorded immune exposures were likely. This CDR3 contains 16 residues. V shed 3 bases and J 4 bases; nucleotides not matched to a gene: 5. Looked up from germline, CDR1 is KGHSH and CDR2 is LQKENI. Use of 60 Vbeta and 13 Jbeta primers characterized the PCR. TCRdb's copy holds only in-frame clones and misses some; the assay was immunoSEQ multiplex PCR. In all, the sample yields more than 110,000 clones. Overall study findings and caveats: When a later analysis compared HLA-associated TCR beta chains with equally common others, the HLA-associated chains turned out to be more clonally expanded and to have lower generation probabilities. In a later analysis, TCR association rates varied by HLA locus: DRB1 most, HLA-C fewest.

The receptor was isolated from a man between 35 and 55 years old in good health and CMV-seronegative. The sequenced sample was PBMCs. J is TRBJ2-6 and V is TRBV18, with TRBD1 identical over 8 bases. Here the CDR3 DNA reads TGTGCCAGCTCACCCCAGGGGGCGGCCGGGGCCAACGTCCTGACTTTC. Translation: CASSPQGAAGANVLTF. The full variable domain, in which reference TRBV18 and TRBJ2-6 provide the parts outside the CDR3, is NAGVMQNPRHLVRRRGQEARLRCSPMKGHSHVYWYRQLPEEGLKFMVYLQKENIIDESGMPKERFSAEFPKEGPSILRIQQVVRGDSAAYFCASSPQGAAGANVLTFGAGSRLTVL.